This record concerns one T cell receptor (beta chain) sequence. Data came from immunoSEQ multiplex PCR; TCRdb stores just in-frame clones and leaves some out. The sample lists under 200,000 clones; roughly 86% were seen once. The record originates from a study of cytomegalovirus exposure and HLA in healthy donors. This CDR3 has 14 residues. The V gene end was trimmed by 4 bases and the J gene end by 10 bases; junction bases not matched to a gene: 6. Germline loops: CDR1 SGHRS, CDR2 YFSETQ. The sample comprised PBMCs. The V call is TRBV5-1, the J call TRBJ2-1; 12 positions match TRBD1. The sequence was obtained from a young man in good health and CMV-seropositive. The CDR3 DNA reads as TGCGCCAGCAGCCCGGGGACAGGGGGCAGCGAGCAGTTCTTC. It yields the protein CASSPGTGGSEQFF.